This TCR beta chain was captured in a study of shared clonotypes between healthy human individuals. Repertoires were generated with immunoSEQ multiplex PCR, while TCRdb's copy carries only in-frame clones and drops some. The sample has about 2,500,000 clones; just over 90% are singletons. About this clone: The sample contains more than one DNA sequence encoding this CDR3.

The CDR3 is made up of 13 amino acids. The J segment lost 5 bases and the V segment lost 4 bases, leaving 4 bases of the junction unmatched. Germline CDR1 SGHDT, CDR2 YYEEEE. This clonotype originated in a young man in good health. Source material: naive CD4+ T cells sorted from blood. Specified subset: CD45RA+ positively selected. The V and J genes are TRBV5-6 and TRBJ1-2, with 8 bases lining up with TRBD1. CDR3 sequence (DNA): TGTGCCAGCAGCAGCGGACAGGGATATGGCTACACCTTC. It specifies CASSSGQGYGYTF.